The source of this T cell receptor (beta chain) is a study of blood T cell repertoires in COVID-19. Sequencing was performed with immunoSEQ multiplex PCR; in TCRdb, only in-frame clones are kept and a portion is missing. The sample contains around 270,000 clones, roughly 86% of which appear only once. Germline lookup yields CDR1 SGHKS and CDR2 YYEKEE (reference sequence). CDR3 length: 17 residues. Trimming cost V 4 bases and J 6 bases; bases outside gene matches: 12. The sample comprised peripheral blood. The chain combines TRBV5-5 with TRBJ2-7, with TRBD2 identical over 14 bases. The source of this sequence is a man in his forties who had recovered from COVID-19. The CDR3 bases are TGTGCCAGCAGCCCCGGGACTAGCGGGAGTCACCTGGTCGAGCAGTACTTC. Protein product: CASSPGTSGSHLVEQYF. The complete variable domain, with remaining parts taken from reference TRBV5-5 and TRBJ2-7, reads DAGVTQSPTHLIKTRGQQVTLRCSPISGHKSVSWYQQVLGQGPQFIFQYYEKEERGRGNFPDRFSARQFPNYSSELNVNALLLGDSALYLCASSPGTSGSHLVEQYFGPGTRLTVT.